This TCR beta chain was documented in a study of cytomegalovirus exposure and HLA in healthy donors. Comment on this clone: The antigen is unknown.

Whole-study results and caveats: The study listed around 150 cytomegalovirus-associated TCR beta chains.

This PCR relied on a set of 60 Vbeta primers and 13 Jbeta primers. Assay: immunoSEQ multiplex PCR; the TCRdb copy retains only in-frame clones and omits some. The sample holds some 220,000 clones, 80% to 90% seen once. CDR1 is SEHNR and CDR2 is FQNEAQ in the germline V gene (reference sequence). The trim removed 0 bases at V and 7 bases at J, leaving 3 bases unmatched. The CDR3 is made up of 14 amino acids. Sequencing used PBMCs. This chain connects TRBV7-9 to TRBJ2-1; 7 nucleotides line up with TRBD2. The sequence was obtained from a girl aged 2-10 years in good health and CMV-seronegative. CDR3 DNA: TGTGCCAGCAGCTTAGCGCGGGAGCTTAATGAGCAGTTCTTC. Its protein is CASSLARELNEQFF.